One sample yielded the 12 T cell receptor beta chains listed below, sequenced in a study of shared clonotypes between healthy human individuals. Clones were sequenced by immunoSEQ multiplex PCR, and TCRdb holds only the in-frame ones, with some missing. Counted here are a few hundred thousand clones, around 87% occurring once; the ten biggest clones make up 15% to 20%. Sequencing was carried out using memory CD8+ T cells sorted from blood. Regarding subset: CD45RO+ cells pooled with CCR7-negative TemRA cells. These receptors originate from a man younger than 30 in good health.

In the case of this clone: The germline gene is not matched at one end of the junction; a read error may be the cause. This rearrangement joins TRBV7-7 to TRBJ2-7; 8 nucleotides align to TRBD2. CDR1 is SSHAT, CDR2 FNYEAQ, per germline (reference sequence). The CDR3 totals 13 residues. The CDR3 nucleotides are TGTGCTAGCAGTTATCTAGCGGGCTACGAGCAGTACTTC. Protein sequence: CASSYLAGYEQYF.

This chain joins TRBV7-9 and TRBJ2-3, with 11 bases identical to TRBD2. Looked up from germline, CDR1 is SEHNR and CDR2 is FQNEAQ (reference sequence). This CDR3 spans 17 amino acids. V was pared by 3 bases and J by 1 base, with 6 bases of the junction left unmatched. The CDR3 reads CASSFPGLAVGTDTQYF. Here the CDR3 DNA reads TGTGCCAGCAGCTTCCCGGGACTAGCGGTAGGCACAGATACGCAGTATTTT. The variable domain in full, with the rest retrieved from reference TRBV7-9 and TRBJ2-3, is DTGVSQNPRHKITKRGQNVTFRCDPISEHNRLYWYRQTLGQGPEFLTYFQNEAQLEKSRLLSDRFSAERPKGSFSTLEIQRTEQGDSAMYLCASSFPGLAVGTDTQYFGPGTRLTVL.

This chain connects TRBV5-1 to TRBJ2-7, with D perhaps TRBD1 or TRBD2 (6 bases each). The V gene's germline CDR1 is SGHRS and CDR2 YFSETQ. CDR3 length equals 14 residues. Trimming shortened V by 0 bases and J by 3 bases, and 10 bases separated the two germline ends. The CDR3 protein is CASSLDGGLYEQYF. CDR3 bases: TGCGCCAGCAGCTTGGATGGGGGGCTCTACGAGCAGTACTTC.

V and J are TRBV9 and TRBJ2-1; 10 bases align to TRBD1. Germline assignment: CDR1 SGDLS and CDR2 YYNGEE. CDR3 size: 16 residues. Trimming at V came to 4 bases and at J to 9 bases, leaving 13 bases not matched to a gene. The CDR3, as DNA: TGTGCCAGCAGCCTCCACGGGACAGGGGATGGAGGTGAGCAGTTCTTC. Amino acid sequence: CASSLHGTGDGGEQFF.

This clone was recorded a few times. The genes are TRBV6-1 and TRBJ1-1; D possibly corresponds to TRBD1 (5 bases). Trimming left V 4 bases short and J 7 bases short, with 13 bases between. The CDR3 is 13 residues long. Germline V lookup: CDR1 MNHNS, CDR2 SASEGT. CDR3 nucleotides: TGTGCCAGCAGTGGCGATCCGGGGGTTGAAGCTTTCTTT. This encodes CASSGDPGVEAFF.

This clone has only a few counts. V usage is TRBV12-5 and J usage is TRBJ1-6, with TRBD1 matching over 10 bases. The germline V gene has CDR1 LGHNT and CDR2 FRNRAP. Unmatched junction bases numbered 5, after V lost 5 bases and J lost 10 bases. This CDR3 region has 14 residues. The CDR3 sequence: CASGQGTGVSPLHF. Here the CDR3 DNA reads TGTGCTAGTGGTCAAGGGACAGGGGTCTCACCCCTCCACTTT.

Comment on this clone: The identical CDR3 is also encoded by other nucleotide sequences in the sample. J is TRBJ2-7 and V is TRBV6-5; TRBD1 is a possible D gene (6 bases). The V gene's germline CDR1 is MNHEY and CDR2 SVGAGI. V was clipped by 2 bases and J by 2 bases, with 7 bases between them. The CDR3 is 13 amino acids. The CDR3 protein is CASSYQGTYEQYF. CDR3 DNA sequence: TGTGCCAGCAGTTACCAGGGGACCTACGAGCAGTACTTC.

The rearrangement joins TRBV5-4 to TRBJ2-7; 10 bases agree with TRBD2. This CDR3 comprises 14 residues. V was pared by 2 bases and J by 3 bases, with 2 bases of the junction left unmatched. Germline CDR1 reads SGHNT; CDR2 reads YYREEE (reference sequence). The CDR3 DNA reads as TGTGCCAGCAGCTTCTCTAGCGGGAGCTACGAGCAGTACTTC. It yields the protein CASSFSSGSYEQYF.

CDR3 coding DNA: TGTGCCAGCGGTGGTTGGACGACAAGACCCCCGGCGACCCAGTACTTC. This gives the protein CASGGWTTRPPATQYF. The chain carries TRBV6-1 and TRBJ2-5; D gene uncertain. CDR3 length equals 16 residues. Germline CDR1 reads MNHNS; CDR2 reads SASEGT. V lost 8 bases and J 7 bases, leaving 26 bases between the germline ends.

The chain employs TRBV27 and TRBJ1-2, with 7 bases fitting TRBD1. The CDR3 extends over 16 amino acids. The J segment lost 0 bases and the V segment lost 4 bases, leaving 8 bases of the junction unmatched. CDR1 MNHEY and CDR2 SMNVEV come from the germline V gene (reference sequence). CDR3 protein: CASSSSIGQANYGYTF. The CDR3 DNA is TGTGCCAGCAGTTCCTCGATTGGACAGGCTAACTATGGCTACACCTTC.

The rearrangement links TRBV15 to TRBJ2-4; 8 bases fit TRBD1. Germline trimming cut 1 base from V and 0 bases from J; bases unmatched to any gene: 2. CDR1 and CDR2 from the germline V gene are LNHNV and YYDKDF (reference sequence). The CDR3 runs 16 residues. The CDR3 region is CATSRGTGIAKNIQYF. The CDR3 DNA reads TGTGCCACCAGCAGAGGGACAGGGATAGCCAAAAACATTCAGTACTTC.

V is TRBV10-1 and J is TRBJ1-1; D perhaps matches TRBD1 (5 bases). The germline CDR1 and CDR2 sequences are WNHNN and SYGVQD (reference sequence). This CDR3 has 12 amino acids. The germline V and J ends were trimmed by 10 bases and 2 bases, with 11 bases remaining between them. CDR3 DNA sequence: TGCGCCACATCAGGGCTTAACACTGAAGCTTTCTTT. This encodes CATSGLNTEAFF.